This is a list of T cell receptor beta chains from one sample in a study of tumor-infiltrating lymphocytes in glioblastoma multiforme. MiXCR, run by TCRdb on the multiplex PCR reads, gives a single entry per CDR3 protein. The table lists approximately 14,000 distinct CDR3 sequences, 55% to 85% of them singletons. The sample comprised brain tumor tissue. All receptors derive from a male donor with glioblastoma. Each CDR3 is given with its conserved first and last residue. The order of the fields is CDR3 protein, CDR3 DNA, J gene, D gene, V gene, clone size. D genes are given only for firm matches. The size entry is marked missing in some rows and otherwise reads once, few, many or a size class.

CASSSFEGGETQYF	TGCGCCAGCAGCTCCTTCGAGGGGGGAGAGACCCAGTACTTC	TRBJ2-5	.	TRBV5-1	.
CSDSRGRDEQYF	TGCAGTGACAGTAGAGGGCGGGACGAGCAGTACTTC	TRBJ2-7	.	TRBV20-1	.
CASSQGAYEQYF	TGTGCCAGCAGCCAAGGGGCATACGAGCAGTACTTC	TRBJ2-7	.	TRBV4-2	few
CASSSGQWDTETFF	TGTGCCAGCAGCTCGGGACAGTGGGACACCGAAACTTTCTTT	TRBJ1-1	TRBD1	TRBV11-3	.
CASSTGINKQFF	TGTGCCAGCAGCACAGGGATTAATAAGCAGTTCTTT	TRBJ2-1	.	TRBV7-3	once
CASSETGPKGQFF	TGTGCCAGCAGTGAAACTGGTCCGAAGGGGCAGTTCTTC	TRBJ2-1	.	TRBV6-1	.
CASSPGQIGAEAFF	TGTGCCAGTAGTCCGGGACAGATCGGGGCTGAAGCTTTCTTT	TRBJ1-1	TRBD1	TRBV19	many
CASSPRGPGTGTVTEAFF	TGTGCCAGCAGCCCCAGGGGTCCCGGGACAGGAACGGTAACTGAAGCTTTCTTT	TRBJ1-1	TRBD1	TRBV7-8	many
CSTSPGELIGNYDQFF	TGCAGTACTAGCCCCGGGGAACTAATAGGTAACTATGACCAGTTCTTC	TRBJ2-1	.	TRBV20-1	.
CASNLFSGGKGSYNEQCF	TGTGCCAGCAACTTATTTTCTGGCGGGAAGGGTTCCTACAATGAGCAGTGCTTC	TRBJ2-7	.	TRBV11-2	.
CASSYLQGFSGNTIYF	TGTGCCAGCAGTTACCTACAGGGTTTCTCTGGAAACACCATATATTTT	TRBJ1-3	.	TRBV6-6	few
CASSQDGVGAGEQYF	TGCGCCAGCAGCCAAGACGGAGTAGGCGCGGGCGAGCAGTACTTC	TRBJ2-7	.	TRBV4-1	.
CASSLVHSSGGSKTGELFF	TGTGCCAGCAGCTTAGTTCATTCCAGCGGGGGCTCGAAGACAGGGGAGCTGTTTTTT	TRBJ2-2	TRBD2	TRBV11-2	.
CASSFELSSYNEQFF	TGTGCCAGCAGTTTCGAACTTAGCTCCTACAATGAGCAGTTCTTC	TRBJ2-1	.	TRBV28	.
CASSLLGQGSQETQHF	TGCGCCAGCAGCTTGCTTGGACAGGGGTCGCAAGAGACCCAGCACTTC	TRBJ2-5	TRBD1	TRBV5-1	.
CSATLRDRGYEQYF	TGCAGTGCTACGCTCCGGGACAGGGGGTACGAGCAGTACTTC	TRBJ2-7	TRBD1	TRBV20-1	.
CASGYSKATNEQFF	TGTGCCAGCGGTTACTCGAAGGCGACCAATGAGCAGTTCTTC	TRBJ2-1	.	TRBV6-5	.
CIARGRGSVNSLLRF	TGCATTGCTAGAGGGCGGGGTTCCGTGAATTCACTCCTCCGCTTT	TRBJ1-6	.	TRBV20-1	.
CAWSEFRADEKLFF	TGTGCCTGGAGTGAGTTTCGGGCAGATGAAAAACTGTTTTTT	TRBJ1-4	.	TRBV30	medium-sized
CASSSGENTEAFF	TGTGCCAGCAGCTCGGGAGAAAACACTGAAGCTTTCTTT	TRBJ1-1	.	TRBV12-3/TRBV12-4	.
CSAEPPPQGQGEKLFF	TGCAGTGCTGAGCCCCCCCCCCAGGGACAGGGTGAAAAACTGTTTTTT	TRBJ1-4	TRBD1	TRBV20-1	.
CASSGDRREQYF	TGTGCCAGCAGCGGAGACCGGCGAGAGCAGTACTTC	TRBJ2-7	.	TRBV11-3	.
CAHRSGMAEVFF	TGTGCCCACCGTTCAGGGATGGCTGAAGTTTTCTTT	TRBJ1-1	.	TRBV30	.
CASSLVGTAFTGELLF	TGTGCCAGCAGCTTAGTCGGGACAGCTTTTACCGGGGAGCTGCTTTTC	TRBJ2-2	TRBD1	TRBV11-2	.
CASSNLRSGANVLTF	TGTGCCAGCAGCAATCTTCGCTCTGGGGCCAACGTCCTGACTTTC	TRBJ2-6	.	TRBV6-5	.
CSARETGNTEAFF	TGCAGTGCTAGAGAAACAGGAAACACTGAAGCTTTCTTT	TRBJ1-1	.	TRBV20-1	few
CGARDSDRGFRKAKNIQYF	TGCGGTGCTAGAGACTCGGACAGGGGGTTTCGGAAAGCCAAAAACATTCAGTACTTC	TRBJ2-4	TRBD1	TRBV20-1	.
CASSQEGRGPYNEQFF	TGCGCCAGCAGCCAAGAAGGCAGGGGACCATACAATGAGCAGTTCTTC	TRBJ2-1	.	TRBV4-1	.
CSARSQGAQAFF	TGCAGTGCTAGATCCCAGGGGGCACAAGCTTTCTTT	TRBJ1-1	TRBD1	TRBV20-1	.
CSAPASGRAKAEQYF	TGCAGTGCACCTGCTAGCGGGAGGGCCAAGGCTGAGCAGTACTTC	TRBJ2-7	TRBD2	TRBV20-1	.
CASRIPLSYEQYF	TGTGCCAGCAGAATCCCCTTATCCTACGAGCAGTACTTC	TRBJ2-7	.	TRBV11-2	once
CASSEAAGGDGTQYF	TGTGCCAGCAGTGAAGCTGCAGGGGGCGATGGGACCCAGTACTTC	TRBJ2-5	TRBD1	TRBV6-1	.
CSVEDQGRGRDEQFF	TGCAGCGTTGAAGATCAGGGGAGGGGGAGGGATGAGCAGTTCTTC	TRBJ2-1	.	TRBV29-1	.
CASSLEGWDSEAFF	TGTGCCAGCAGCTTAGAGGGGTGGGACAGCGAGGCTTTCTTT	TRBJ1-1	TRBD1	TRBV11-1	.
CASTIPGQGSYEQYF	TGTGCCAGCACCATTCCGGGACAGGGCTCCTACGAGCAGTACTTC	TRBJ2-7	TRBD1	TRBV11-2	.
CASSLEVSFYNEQFF	TGCGCCAGCAGCTTAGAGGTTAGCTTCTACAATGAGCAATTCTTC	TRBJ2-1	.	TRBV11-2	.
CASSLAGVGVRRGKLFF	TGTGCCAGCAGCTTAGCAGGCGTGGGAGTCCGTCGTGGAAAACTGTTTTTT	TRBJ1-4	.	TRBV7-8	.
CASSQEGQGSGANVLTF	TGCGCCAGCAGCCAAGAGGGACAGGGGTCTGGGGCCAACGTCCTGACTTTC	TRBJ2-6	TRBD1	TRBV4-1	medium-sized
CASSLAGGGVRRKKLFF	TGTGCCAGTAGCTTAGCAGGCGGGGGAGTCCGTCGTAAAAAACTGTTTTTT	TRBJ1-4	.	TRBV7-8	.
CASSYLQGFSRNTIYF	TGTGCCAGCAGTTACCTACAGGGTTTCTCTAGAAACACCATATATTTT	TRBJ1-3	.	TRBV6-6	.
CASRDSAKTQYF	TGTGCCAGCAGGGACAGTGCAAAGACCCAGTACTTC	TRBJ2-5	.	TRBV11-3	.
CSASRPGRAGMKEQFF	TGTAGTGCTAGTCGACCGGGACGAGCGGGAATGAAAGAGCAGTTCTTC	TRBJ2-1	TRBD2	TRBV20-1	.
CASRRGGLNTEAFF	TGTGCCAGCAGAAGGGGCGGACTCAACACTGAAGCTTTCTTT	TRBJ1-1	.	TRBV14	.
CAISDILAGGRSYNEQFF	TGTGCCATCAGTGATATCCTAGCGGGAGGTAGGTCCTACAATGAGCAGTTCTTC	TRBJ2-1	TRBD2	TRBV10-3	medium-sized
CASIIGLRYTEAFF	TGTGCCAGCATCATAGGCTTGAGGTACACTGAAGCTTTCTTT	TRBJ1-1	.	TRBV11-2	.
CASSLGQDVTRLSGNTIYF	TGTGCCAGCAGCTTAGGACAGGATGTAACCCGACTCTCTGGAAACACCATATATTTT	TRBJ1-3	.	TRBV11-2	many
CASRPEAAGVGEQFF	TGTGCCAGCAGACCGGAGGCAGCGGGAGTTGGTGAGCAGTTCTTC	TRBJ2-1	TRBD2	TRBV5-4	.
CSVAGAYEQYF	TGCAGCGTTGCGGGGGCCTACGAGCAGTACTTC	TRBJ2-7	.	TRBV29-1	few
CASSGQGLDQYF	TGTGCCAGCAGTGGACAGGGGCTCGATCAGTACTTC	TRBJ2-7	TRBD1	TRBV11-1	.